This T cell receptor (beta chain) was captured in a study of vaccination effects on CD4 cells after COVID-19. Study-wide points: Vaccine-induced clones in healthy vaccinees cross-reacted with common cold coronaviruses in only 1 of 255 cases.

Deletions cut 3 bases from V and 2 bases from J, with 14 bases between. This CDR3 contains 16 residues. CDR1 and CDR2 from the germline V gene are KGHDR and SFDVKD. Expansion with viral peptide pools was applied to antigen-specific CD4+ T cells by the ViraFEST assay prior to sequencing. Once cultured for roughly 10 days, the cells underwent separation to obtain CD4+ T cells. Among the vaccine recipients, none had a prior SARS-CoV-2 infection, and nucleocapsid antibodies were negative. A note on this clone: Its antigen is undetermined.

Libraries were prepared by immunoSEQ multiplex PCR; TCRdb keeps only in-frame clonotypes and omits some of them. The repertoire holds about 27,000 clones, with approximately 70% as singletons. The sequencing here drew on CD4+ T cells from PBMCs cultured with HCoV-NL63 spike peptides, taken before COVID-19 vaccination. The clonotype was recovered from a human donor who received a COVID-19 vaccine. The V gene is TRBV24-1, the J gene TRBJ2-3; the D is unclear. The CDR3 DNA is TGTGCCACCAGTGATGCGGACGGAATTCACACAGATACGCAGTATTTT. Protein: CATSDADGIHTDTQYF.